This is a list of T cell receptor beta chains from one sample in a study of T cell clones after liver transplantation. The table came from immunoSEQ multiplex PCR; TCRdb's copy has only in-frame clones and leaves some out. Of tens of thousands of clones listed, approximately 84% are singletons. The sequenced sample was CD8+ T cells from blood, obtained around 54 months after liver transplant. The receptor source for this set is a human patient who received a liver transplant. Some of the T cells may derive from the graft donor. Both conserved end residues are part of each CDR3. D genes are given only for firm matches. Not every row has a clone size; where given, it reads once, few, many or a size class.

j_call,d_call,clone_size,cdr3_length,v_call,cdr3_nt,cdr3_aa
TRBJ2-7,.,once,14,TRBV14,TGTGCCAGCAGCCAAGCGGGGACTCTTTACGAGCAGTACTTC,CASSQAGTLYEQYF
TRBJ1-1,.,.,13,TRBV5-1,TGCGCCAGCAGCTTGGTAGGTCGGAGTGACGCTTTCTTT,CASSLVGRSDAFF
TRBJ2-7,.,.,17,TRBV4-1,TGCGCCAGCAGCCAAGATCGTCTGTCGGGATTCGCCAACGAGCAGTACTTC,CASSQDRLSGFANEQYF
TRBJ1-1,.,once,14,TRBV29-1,TGCAGCGTTGAAGATCCTCAAATTAGGACTGAAGCTTTCTTT,CSVEDPQIRTEAFF
TRBJ1-1,.,.,14,TRBV11-2,TGTGCCAGCAGACCAACATTGGGCGGGACTGAAGCTTTCTTT,CASRPTLGGTEAFF
TRBJ2-7,.,.,13,TRBV6-6,TGTGCCAGCAGCACAGGGTACTCCTACGAGCAGTACTTC,CASSTGYSYEQYF
TRBJ2-3,.,.,16,TRBV28,TGTGCCAGCAGTTTATCCGGGGATGAAAGCACAGATACGCAGTATTTT,CASSLSGDESTDTQYF
TRBJ1-1,.,.,12,TRBV5-4,TGTGCCAGCAGCTTGTTAGGGACTGAAGCTTTCTTT,CASSLLGTEAFF
TRBJ1-2,TRBD1,.,12,TRBV6-5,TGTGCCAGCAGAACAGGGGCTGAGGGCTACACCTTC,CASRTGAEGYTF
TRBJ2-7,TRBD1,.,13,TRBV2,TGTGCCAGCATAGGACAGGGCTCCTACGAGCAGTACTTC,CASIGQGSYEQYF
TRBJ1-5,.,.,14,TRBV27,TGTGCCAGCAGTTTCTGGCAGGGTGGACAGCCCCAGCATTTT,CASSFWQGGQPQHF
TRBJ1-2,.,.,12,TRBV19,TGTGCCAGTACCCTTGGAGGGGCCGGCTACACCTTC,CASTLGGAGYTF
TRBJ1-1,.,.,16,TRBV19,TGTGCCAGTAGTATAGAGGCTAAGGGCTTGAACACTGAAGCTTTCTTT,CASSIEAKGLNTEAFF
TRBJ2-1,.,once,14,TRBV2,TGTGCCAGCAGTGAAGCGGACGGTTGGGGGGAGCAGTTCTTC,CASSEADGWGEQFF
TRBJ2-6,.,.,14,TRBV11-2,TGTGCCAGCAGCTTAGATCCCGGGGCCAACGTCCTGACTTTC,CASSLDPGANVLTF
TRBJ2-7,.,.,13,TRBV5-6,TGTGCCAGCAGCTTTGGAGACCCCTACGAGCAGTACTTC,CASSFGDPYEQYF
TRBJ2-1,.,.,15,TRBV6-1,TGTGCCAGCAGTGAAATGGACAGATCTTACAATGAGCAGTTCTTC,CASSEMDRSYNEQFF
TRBJ2-1,.,medium-sized,13,TRBV28,TGTGCCAGCAGTTTAGGCCTTATCAATGAGCAGTTCTTC,CASSLGLINEQFF
TRBJ2-2,.,.,14,TRBV28,TGTGCCAGCAGTTTACAAGGGGTCGACGGGGAGCTGTTTTTT,CASSLQGVDGELFF
TRBJ2-3,TRBD2,.,16,TRBV4-1,TGCGCCAGCAGCCAATATGCGGGGGGCGACACAGATACGCAGTATTTT,CASSQYAGGDTDTQYF
TRBJ2-7,.,medium-sized,14,TRBV6-1,TGTGCCAGCAGTAACCGGGACACCTCCTACGAGCAGTACTTC,CASSNRDTSYEQYF
TRBJ1-2,.,.,15,TRBV16,TGTGCCAGCAGCCCTTTCCAGGGAGCTAACTATGGCTACACCTTC,CASSPFQGANYGYTF
TRBJ1-4,.,.,11,TRBV2,TGTGCCAGCAAGTGGTATGAAAAACTGTTTTTT,CASKWYEKLFF
TRBJ1-6,.,few,11,TRBV29-1,TGCAGCGTTGTTGACACCCTCGGCCTCCACTTT,CSVVDTLGLHF
TRBJ2-7,TRBD1,.,16,TRBV13,TGTGCCAGCAGCCCGGTAGCCGGGACAGGGGAAAGCGAGCAGTACTTC,CASSPVAGTGESEQYF
TRBJ2-3,.,.,16,TRBV10-3,TGTGCCATCAGTGAGACCCATAGCGACGGGGCAGATACGCAGTATTTT,CAISETHSDGADTQYF
TRBJ2-7,TRBD1,few,15,TRBV5-1,TGCGCCAGCAGCTACCTTGGACAGGGAGCCTACGAGCAGTACTTC,CASSYLGQGAYEQYF
TRBJ1-1,TRBD1,medium-sized,13,TRBV15,TGTGCCACCGCAGATGGGACAGGGGGAAGGTCTTTCTTT,CATADGTGGRSFF
TRBJ2-2,.,.,16,TRBV18,TGTGCCAGCTCACTATCGGCGAGAGTGAACACCGGGGAGCTGTTTTTT,CASSLSARVNTGELFF
TRBJ2-7,.,.,15,TRBV7-6,TGTGCCAGCAGCCCGTACCAACAAAGTTCCTACGAGCAGTACTTC,CASSPYQQSSYEQYF
TRBJ1-2,.,.,15,TRBV28,TGTGCCAGCAAACTACAGGGCTACGCGAACTATGGCTACACCTTC,CASKLQGYANYGYTF
TRBJ1-2,.,medium-sized,16,TRBV9,TGTGCCAGCAGCGTAGTGGCGGGGGCGCCTACTAATGGCTACACCTTC,CASSVVAGAPTNGYTF
TRBJ2-4,.,.,14,TRBV28,TGTGCCAGCAGTTTCACCGGGTACGGTGACATTCAGTACTTC,CASSFTGYGDIQYF
TRBJ2-7,.,.,15,TRBV10-2,TGCGCCAGCATCCCAGTCGGTCAGAACTCCTACGAGCAGTACTTC,CASIPVGQNSYEQYF
TRBJ2-3,.,.,15,TRBV28,TGTGCCAGCAGTACCGGACCTCAAGACACAGATACGCAGTATTTT,CASSTGPQDTDTQYF
TRBJ2-1,.,.,13,TRBV7-8,TGTGCCAGCACCGGGACACTGGGGAATGAGCAGTTCTTC,CASTGTLGNEQFF
TRBJ2-7,.,.,13,TRBV4-1,TGCGCCAGCAGCCAAGTCCGGGATGACGAGCAGTACTTC,CASSQVRDDEQYF
TRBJ1-2,.,few,12,TRBV29-1,TGCAGCGTTGTTGTCGGGGGTAAAGGCTACACCTTC,CSVVVGGKGYTF
TRBJ2-2,TRBD1,medium-sized,15,TRBV15,TGTGCCACCAGCAGAGATGGGACAGACACCGGGGAGCTGTTTTTT,CATSRDGTDTGELFF
TRBJ1-1,TRBD1,.,14,TRBV30,TGTGCCTGGACTCCGGGACAGGGTGACACTGAAGCTTTCTTT,CAWTPGQGDTEAFF
TRBJ1-1,.,.,13,TRBV5-4,TGTGCCAGCAGGTCACAGGGGAACACTGAAGCTTTCTTT,CASRSQGNTEAFF
TRBJ2-5,.,.,14,TRBV28,TGTGCCAGCAGTCCGGACATTCGGTTCGAGACCCAGTACTTC,CASSPDIRFETQYF
TRBJ2-6,.,.,12,TRBV19,TGTGCCATTCAAACTGGGGCCAACGTCCTGACTTTC,CAIQTGANVLTF
TRBJ2-7,.,medium-sized,13,TRBV5-1,TGCGCCAGCAGTTGGGCGGGCGAGGCCGAGCAGTACTTC,CASSWAGEAEQYF
TRBJ2-7,.,once,14,TRBV14,TGTGCCAGCAGCCAACTTCGGGGTTCCTACGAGCAGTACTTC,CASSQLRGSYEQYF
TRBJ1-2,.,.,14,TRBV29-1,TGCAGCGTTGAATTTGAGGTCGCTAACTATGGCTACACCTTC,CSVEFEVANYGYTF
TRBJ2-1,TRBD1,.,14,TRBV2,TGTGCCAGCACCCCGGGACAGGTAATCAATGAGCAGTTCTTC,CASTPGQVINEQFF
TRBJ1-1,.,.,11,TRBV27,TGTGCCAGCCGGAGGGGCACTGAAGCTTTCTTT,CASRRGTEAFF
TRBJ2-5,.,.,13,TRBV27,TGTGCCAGCAGTACGACAATACAAGAGACCCAGTACTTC,CASSTTIQETQYF
TRBJ1-1,.,once,14,TRBV7-6,TGTGCCAGCAGCTCGCCGGGATCGGACACTGAAGCTTTCTTT,CASSSPGSDTEAFF
TRBJ2-3,.,.,14,TRBV6-1,TGTGCCAGCATCCCCTGGCGGGGCCCAGATACGCAGTATTTT,CASIPWRGPDTQYF
TRBJ2-1,TRBD2,.,16,TRBV6-6,TGTGCCAGCAGTTACTCTGCTAGCGGGGGATACAATGAGCAGTTCTTC,CASSYSASGGYNEQFF
TRBJ1-3,TRBD1,.,13,TRBV11-3,TGTGCCAGCAGCTCCCGGGACAGCGACACCATATATTTT,CASSSRDSDTIYF
TRBJ2-6,TRBD2,.,17,TRBV5-4,TGTGCCAGCAGCGGCCGGGAGGGAACGTCTGGGGCCAACGTCCTGACTTTC,CASSGREGTSGANVLTF
TRBJ1-5,TRBD1,once,17,TRBV28,TGTGCCAGCAGCCCCGACAGGGAGCGGGATAGCAATCAGCCCCAGCATTTT,CASSPDRERDSNQPQHF
TRBJ2-6,.,.,18,TRBV22-1,TGTCCTGGGAGTAAATCTGGAAGCGAACAAAGTCGGGCCAACGTCCTGACTTTC,CPGSKSGSEQSRANVLTF
TRBJ2-7,.,.,13,TRBV28,TGTGCCAGCAGTTTCGGAAGCTCCTACGAGCAGTACTTC,CASSFGSSYEQYF
TRBJ2-5,.,.,15,TRBV6-5,TGTGCCAGCAGTCCTGAACAGGGAACCCAAGAGACCCAGTACTTC,CASSPEQGTQETQYF